This TCR beta chain was observed in a study of T cells after yellow fever vaccination. They built TCR cDNA with 5'RACE template switching, a step that put in a universal primer site and UMIs. TCRdb processed the 5' RACE reads anew with MiXCR; each CDR3 protein has one entry. The data show a few hundred thousand distinct CDR3 sequences, less than 20% seen once. CDR3 length: 16 residues. The junction had 9 bases not matched to a gene; V was cut back by 3 bases and J by 5 bases. The V gene's germline CDR1 is SGHTA and CDR2 FQGNSA. The study's findings and limits: Overall, a small share of clonotypes was seen in both CD4 and CD8 compartments. A faster peak, day 5 versus 15, was reached by the weaker secondary response. In FACS-sorted repertoires, abundant clonotypes from the bulk population could appear as contaminants.

Comment on this clonotype: The antigen is not known.

The specimen comprised PBMCs, sampled around 5 days after the first yellow fever vaccination. The gene calls are TRBV7-2 and TRBJ2-2; 7 bases map to TRBD2. This TCR was sampled from a man aged 18-30 years who received the YFV17D yellow fever vaccine. The DNA for the CDR3 is TGTGCCAGCAGCTTCAGCGGGGCGGCGGGTACCGGGGAGCTGTTTTTT. This translates into CASSFSGAAGTGELFF. The full variable domain, in which reference TRBV7-2 and TRBJ2-2 provide the parts outside the CDR3, is GAGVSQSPSNKVTEKGKDVELRCDPISGHTALYWYRQSLGQGLEFLIYFQGNSAPDKSGLPSDRFSAERTGGSVSTLTIQRTQQEDSAVYLCASSFSGAAGTGELFFGEGSRLTVL.